This TCR beta chain was observed in a study of cytomegalovirus exposure and HLA in healthy donors. Study summary: Samples from HLA-typed donors yielded about 80 million unique TCRs in an early data release.

Study findings and constraints: V segments that were indistinguishable, TRBV6-2 and TRBV6-3 among them, were omitted from analysis. In a later analysis, productive TCRs from donors in an Asian-associated ancestry cluster reportedly carried fewer N-insertions than the cohort mean.

On this clone: Its target is unknown.

V lost 2 bases and J lost 0, with 17 bases in between. The length of the CDR3 is 17 residues. CDR1 is SGHAT, CDR2 FQDESV, per germline (reference sequence). The primer mix had 60 Vbeta and 13 Jbeta primers. Produced via immunoSEQ multiplex PCR; TCRdb's table is partial and in-frame only. The sample has around 100,000 clones, approximately 87% seen once. V and J are TRBV11-1 and TRBJ2-7, with a tentative D call TRBD1 (5 bases). This sequence originates from a man aged 40-49 years in good health and CMV-seronegative. Sequenced: PBMCs. DNA for the CDR3: TGTGCCAGCAGCTTACCCCCCGGACAACCGATCTCCTACGAGCAGTACTTC. This encodes CASSLPPGQPISYEQYF.